The 30 T cell receptor beta chains below come from one sample, sequenced in a study of T cells in Graves' hyperthyroidism and ophthalmopathy. RNA transcripts provided the source from which TCR beta CDR3 regions were amplified. During a first-round RT-PCR of the TCR CDR3, the HTBI primer set was used. One entry per CDR3 protein, called by TCRdb with MiXCR from the multiplex PCR reads. The sample yields a few hundred thousand distinct CDR3 sequences, about 15% seen once. Sequenced sample: blood. These receptors all stem from a woman under 30 with Graves' hyperthyroidism that later progressed to Graves' ophthalmopathy.

This clonotype was seen repeatedly, ten times or more. The DNA for the CDR3 is TGCAGTGCGGACGGGACAGCGAACACTGAAGCTTTCTTT. It encodes CSADGTANTEAFF. The J gene is TRBJ1-1, the V gene TRBV20-1; 7 bases are a match to TRBD1. CDR1 DFQATT and CDR2 SNEGSKA come from the germline V gene (reference sequence). V lost 6 bases and J lost 1; bases outside the gene matches: 5. CDR3 length equals 13 residues.

With regard to this clonotype: The CDR3 does not close with the conserved phenylalanine or tryptophan, likely indicating a read error. This rearrangement joins TRBV2 to TRBJ1-1; D is ambiguous. The CDR3 sequence is 13 residues long. Germline CDR1 SNHLY, CDR2 FYNNEI. The chain's CDR3 is CASSWQVNTEAFL. CDR3 nucleotides: TGCGCCAGCAGTTGGCAAGTGAACACTGAAGCTTTCCTT.

The genes are TRBV7-9 and TRBJ2-5, with D maybe TRBD2 (6 bases). V was cut by 1 base and J by 1 base, with 7 bases left in between. Germline V gives CDR1 SEHNR, CDR2 FQNEAQ (reference sequence). CDR3 length: 14 residues. The CDR3 DNA follows: TGTGCCAGCAGCTTAGTAGCGGCCCAAGAGACCCAGTACTTC. It specifies CASSLVAAQETQYF. The full variable domain, with the rest looked up from reference TRBV7-9 and TRBJ2-5, is DTGVSQNPRHKITKRGQNVTFRCDPISEHNRLYWYRQTLGQGPEFLTYFQNEAQLEKSRLLSDRFSAERPKGSFSTLEIQRTEQGDSAMYLCASSLVAAQETQYFGPGTRLLVL.

The V gene is TRBV9, the J gene TRBJ1-3; TRBD1 matches 7 bases. The CDR3 is made up of 15 amino acids. CDR1 and CDR2 from the germline V gene are SGDLS and YYNGEE. V shed 3 bases and J 0 bases; nucleotides not matched to a gene: 3. In DNA, the CDR3 is TGTGCCAGCAGCGAAGGGACAGCCTCTGGAAACACCATATATTTT. The encoded protein is CASSEGTASGNTIYF.

V usage is TRBV24-1 and J usage is TRBJ2-7, with D possibly matching TRBD2 (5 bases). The end of the DNA aligns better with TRBJ2-1, so the J call may be wrong. The CDR3 runs 13 residues. Germline V gene lookup returns CDR1 KGHDR and CDR2 SFDVKD. DNA for the CDR3: TGTGCCACCAGTGATTACAAGCGGTACGAGCAGTTCTTC. Encoded protein: CATSDYKRYEQFF.

The sample holds a few counts of this clonotype. This rearrangement joins TRBV6-5 to TRBJ2-1; TRBD2 agrees at 13 bases. The CDR3 spans 18 residues. CDR1 and CDR2 from the germline V gene are MNHEY and SVGAGI. V lost 3 bases to trimming and J lost 5 bases; unmatched junction nucleotides: 10. The chain's CDR3 is CASSYFKTGTSGNNEQFF. In DNA form, the CDR3 reads TGTGCCAGCAGTTATTTTAAGACCGGGACTAGCGGGAACAATGAGCAGTTCTTC.

The rearrangement uses TRBV27 and TRBJ2-7, with TRBD2 identical over 7 bases. This CDR3 spans 14 amino acids. Germline V gene lookup returns CDR1 MNHEY and CDR2 SMNVEV (reference sequence). V shed 3 bases and J 2 bases; nucleotides not matched to a gene: 4. CDR3 DNA sequence: TGTGCCAGCAGTTTCATAAGCGGGGCCTACGAGCAGTACTTC. It translates to CASSFISGAYEQYF.

This clonotype was seen repeatedly, ten times or more. The chain couples TRBV28 to TRBJ2-7; TRBD2 might be the D (6 bases). Germline CDR1 and CDR2: MDHEN and SYDVKM. Trimming cost V 10 bases and J 6 bases, with 22 bases left between them. This CDR3 is 14 amino acids long. CDR3 sequence reads: CAIDRGTFDGEQYF. As DNA, the CDR3 is TGTGCCATCGACCGGGGGACTTTCGACGGCGAGCAGTACTTC.

This clonotype was detected a few times. The chain has TRBV5-1 and TRBJ1-3, with a tentative D call TRBD1 (5 bases). Germline V gene sequence: CDR1 SGHRS, CDR2 YFSETQ. The CDR3 is made up of 19 amino acids. V was cut by 8 bases and J by 0 bases, with 27 bases left in between. Here the CDR3 reads CASKPVGTAPNYSGNTIYF. CDR3 in DNA: TGCGCCAGTAAGCCCGTTGGGACCGCTCCGAATTACTCTGGAAACACCATATATTTT.

The chain is built from TRBV16 and TRBJ1-2; 7 positions agree with TRBD1. CDR1 KGHSY and CDR2 FQNENV come from the germline V gene. The trim removed 8 bases at V and 7 bases at J, leaving 7 bases unmatched. The CDR3 has 12 residues. The CDR3 DNA sequence: TGTGCCAGCGGACCCCAGGGGGTTGGCTACACCTTC. Its translation: CASGPQGVGYTF.

This clonotype was recorded many times. V is TRBV11-3 and J is TRBJ2-3, with a possible D match to TRBD2 (5 bases). This CDR3 has 11 amino acids. Trimming removed 4 bases at V and 9 bases at J, with 8 bases between. Germline-derived CDR1 and CDR2 are SGHNT and YENEEA. CDR3 region: CASSSGLTQYF. Here the CDR3 DNA reads TGTGCCAGCAGCTCCGGACTGACGCAGTATTTT.

This clonotype was observed many times. The rearrangement links TRBV3-1 to TRBJ2-3; 9 nucleotides match TRBD2. The CDR3 has 16 residues. Germline lookup yields CDR1 LGHDT and CDR2 YNNKEL (reference sequence). J was trimmed by 2 bases and V by 4 bases; bases with no gene match: 7. The CDR3 DNA follows: TGTGCCAGCAGCCGAGCGGGAGGATCAGCCACAGATACGCAGTATTTT. Translating gives CASSRAGGSATDTQYF.

This clonotype was picked up many times. The chain links TRBV3-1 to TRBJ2-1; D uncertain. This CDR3 is built from 13 residues. Trimming pared 2 bases from V and 4 bases from J, leaving 6 bases between. CDR1 and CDR2 from the germline V gene are LGHDT and YNNKEL (reference sequence). The CDR3 DNA reads TGTGCCAGCAGCCAACCACCATACAATGAGCAGTTCTTC. Its protein product is CASSQPPYNEQFF.

Only a few counts were recorded for this clonotype. The chain uses TRBV12-5 and TRBJ2-1; tentatively, D is TRBD1 (6 bases). V was trimmed by 7 bases and J by 5 bases, leaving 15 bases between them. The CDR3 consists of 14 residues. CDR1 and CDR2 (germline): LGHNT, FRNRAP. This CDR3 reads CASATDSYNNEQFF. Here the CDR3 DNA reads TGTGCTAGTGCGACGGACAGCTACAACAATGAGCAGTTCTTC.

The CDR3 protein is CASSFGWQPQHF. CDR3 DNA: TGTGCCAGCAGCTTTGGGTGGCAGCCCCAGCATTTT. J is TRBJ1-5 and V is TRBV7-9, with D uncertain. CDR1 is SEHNR, CDR2 FQNEAQ, per germline (reference sequence). Trimming removed 3 bases from V and 7 bases from J, with 7 bases in between. The CDR3 has 12 residues.

V gene TRBV20-1 combines with J gene TRBJ2-1; D might be TRBD2 (5 bases). V was cut by 6 bases and J by 0 bases, with 15 bases left in between. Germline CDR1 is DFQATT and CDR2 is SNEGSKA (reference sequence). The CDR3 has 15 residues. The CDR3 here is CSAAYGLRSYNEQFF. CDR3 DNA: TGCAGTGCCGCTTATGGACTGCGCTCCTACAATGAGCAGTTCTTC.

This clonotype has just a few counts. The chain couples TRBV5-4 to TRBJ2-3, with 7 bases lining up with TRBD2. CDR3 size: 16 residues. The V segment lost 0 bases and the J segment 2 bases; nucleotides outside the gene matches: 6. CDR1 SGHNT and CDR2 YYREEE come from the germline V gene (reference sequence). CDR3 nucleotide sequence: TGTGCCAGCAGCTTGGGACTAGCAGGAACCACAGATACGCAGTATTTT. It translates to CASSLGLAGTTDTQYF.

In this sample, this clonotype turned up once. The gene calls are TRBV5-4 and TRBJ1-1, with a tentative D call TRBD1 (5 bases). The germline gives CDR1 SGHNT, CDR2 YYREEE (reference sequence). V was cut by 9 bases and J by 10 bases, with 22 bases left in between. This CDR3 has 13 amino acids. Here the CDR3 DNA reads TGTGCCACCTCGAGCCGGGAGGGGCGCGGAGCTTTCTTT. Translating gives CATSSREGRGAFF.

This clonotype was observed many times. V is TRBV20-1 and J is TRBJ2-1; 11 bases map to TRBD2. The V gene end was trimmed by 5 bases and the J gene end by 7 bases; junction bases not matched to a gene: 7. Looked up from germline, CDR1 is DFQATT and CDR2 is SNEGSKA (reference sequence). This CDR3 contains 14 residues. The CDR3 DNA is TGCAGTGCTTTTAGCGGGAGGGCCCGGAATGAGCAGTTCTTC. Its protein is CSAFSGRARNEQFF.

This clonotype was counted ten times or more. The chain joins TRBV15 to TRBJ2-5; a possible D gene is TRBD2 (6 bases). There are 13 residues in the CDR3. CDR1 LNHNV and CDR2 YYDKDF come from the germline V gene (reference sequence). V was pared by 3 bases and J by 6 bases, with 11 bases between. CDR3 nucleotide sequence: TGTGCCACCAGCAGGGAGGGAGTAAAGACCCAGTACTTC. This encodes CATSREGVKTQYF.

This clonotype has just a few counts. This chain uses TRBV29-1 with TRBJ2-7; TRBD1 matches 7 bases. This CDR3 contains 12 residues. V lost 3 bases, J lost 6 bases, and 5 bases stayed unmatched. CDR1 is SQVTM, CDR2 ANQGSEA, per germline. CDR3 DNA sequence: TGCAGCGTTGATATAAGGACAGGCGAGCAGTACTTC. Its protein is CSVDIRTGEQYF.

This clonotype has at least ten counts. V is TRBV27 and J is TRBJ1-2; D possibly corresponds to TRBD1 (5 bases). The CDR3 totals 13 residues. Trimming removed 4 bases from V and 6 bases from J, with 12 bases in between. Germline V gene lookup returns CDR1 MNHEY and CDR2 SMNVEV (reference sequence). CDR3 in DNA: TGTGCCAGCAGTTCCCGGGGGAGGGATGGCTACACCTTC. It yields the protein CASSSRGRDGYTF.

This clonotype appeared many times. CDR3 region: CASSRIPSSYNEQFF. The CDR3 coding sequence is TGTGCCAGCTCTAGGATCCCCTCGTCCTACAATGAGCAGTTCTTC. The chain joins TRBV6-1 to TRBJ2-1; D not resolved. The CDR3 has 15 amino acids. Germline lookup yields CDR1 MNHNS and CDR2 SASEGT. With 8 bases removed from V and 1 base from J, the gap between germline ends came to 15 bases.

This clonotype came up a few times. The chain joins TRBV5-1 to TRBJ2-3; weak D call: TRBD2 (6 bases). Trimming took off 6 bases at V and 4 bases at J, with 24 bases between the two ends. CDR1 and CDR2 (germline): SGHRS, YFSETQ. This CDR3 spans 17 amino acids. DNA of the CDR3: TGCGCCAGCACCCGAGATTCTAGCGCAGGTTTGGCAGATACGCAGTATTTT. This sequence encodes CASTRDSSAGLADTQYF.

The genes are TRBV4-2 and TRBJ1-5; D ambiguous. The V end lost 0 bases, the J end lost 6 bases, and 6 bases lay between the germline ends. The germline CDR1 and CDR2 sequences are LGHNA and YNFKEQ. The CDR3 has 13 amino acids. The CDR3 DNA sequence: TGTGCCAGCAGCCAAGAACGGATTCAGCCCCAGCATTTT. This sequence encodes CASSQERIQPQHF.

This clonotype showed up many times. The chain employs TRBV5-1 and TRBJ2-1; maybe TRBD2 (5 bases). With 4 bases removed from V and 8 bases from J, the gap between germline ends came to 13 bases. The CDR3 contains 13 residues. Germline values: CDR1 SGHRS, CDR2 YFSETQ. The CDR3 spells CASSHRPRDEQFF. In DNA, the CDR3 is TGCGCCAGCAGCCACCGTCCGCGGGATGAGCAGTTCTTC.

This clonotype was picked up a small number of times. The chain couples TRBV9 to TRBJ2-5; the D gene could be TRBD1 or TRBD2 (5 bases each). From germline, CDR1 is SGDLS and CDR2 YYNGEE. V was clipped by 5 bases and J by 4 bases, with 18 bases between them. The CDR3 loop spans 15 amino acids. The CDR3 DNA sequence: TGTGCCAGCAGTCCTCGGTTGGCAGGGAGAGAGACCCAGTACTTC. As protein: CASSPRLAGRETQYF.

This clonotype was counted many times. V usage is TRBV28 and J usage is TRBJ2-1; no clear D. CDR1 and CDR2 (germline): MDHEN, SYDVKM. V was clipped by 7 bases and J by 4 bases, with 20 bases between them. This CDR3 is 16 amino acids long. CDR3 nucleotides: TGTGCCAGCAATCCCCCCCGCAGCAGACTTTACAATGAGCAGTTCTTC. Its translation: CASNPPRSRLYNEQFF.

This clonotype was detected a few times. The genes are TRBV7-2 and TRBJ1-3; 7 positions agree with TRBD1. CDR3 length equals 17 residues. V was pared by 1 base and J by 3 bases, with 9 bases of the junction left unmatched. Germline CDR1 SGHTA, CDR2 FQGNSA. The chain's CDR3 is CASSLVGGTVVGNTIYF. The CDR3 coding sequence is TGTGCCAGCAGCTTAGTTGGCGGGACAGTGGTTGGAAACACCATATATTTT.

This clonotype came up once. J is TRBJ2-3 and V is TRBV7-9, with 8 bases matching TRBD2. CDR3 length: 16 residues. Germline assignment: CDR1 SEHNR and CDR2 FQNEAQ (reference sequence). The V and J ends lost 0 bases and 4 bases, in that order; junction bases with no gene match: 6. DNA for the CDR3: TGTGCCAGCAGCTTAGCCCCGACTAGCGTAGCAGATACGCAGTATTTT. Amino acid sequence: CASSLAPTSVADTQYF.